This note documents a single T cell receptor beta chain sequence. This sample was taken from a study of blood T cell repertoires in COVID-19. For the study at large: Donors in the United States, Italy and Spain gave samples during acute or convalescent COVID-19. Sources were T cells, B-cell-depleted T cells, or PBMCs; the material itself was cDNA or gDNA.

Trimming stripped 2 bases from V and 8 bases from J, with 22 bases between. The CDR3 is 17 amino acids. The germline gives CDR1 SGHVS, CDR2 FQNEAQ. Per the study methods: Amplified reference gene primers provided the basis for estimating nucleated cell counts. The table came from immunoSEQ multiplex PCR; TCRdb's copy has only in-frame clones and leaves some out. V and J calls and clone size follow that table, whereas D and trimming were derived from the DNA. The sample lists 200,000 to 250,000 clones, approximately 80% occurring once. This clonotype originated in a middle-aged man with active or convalescent COVID-19. This rearrangement joins TRBV7-8 to TRBJ2-1; maybe TRBD2 (5 bases). The sequencing input was peripheral blood. In DNA form, the CDR3 reads TGTGCCAGCAGCTTACCGACGGGATACAATGAAATTGATGAGCAGTTCTTC. This sequence encodes CASSLPTGYNEIDEQFF.